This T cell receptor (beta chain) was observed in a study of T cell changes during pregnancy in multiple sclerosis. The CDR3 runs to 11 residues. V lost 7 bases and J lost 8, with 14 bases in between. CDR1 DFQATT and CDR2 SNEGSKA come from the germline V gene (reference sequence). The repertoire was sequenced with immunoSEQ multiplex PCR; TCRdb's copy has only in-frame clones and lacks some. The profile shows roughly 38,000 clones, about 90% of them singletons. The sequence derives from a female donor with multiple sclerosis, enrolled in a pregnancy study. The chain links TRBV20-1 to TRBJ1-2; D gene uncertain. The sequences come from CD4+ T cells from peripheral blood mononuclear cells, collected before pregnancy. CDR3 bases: TGCAGTGTCGTGAGTCCTTACGGCTACACCTTC. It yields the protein CSVVSPYGYTF.